This TCR beta chain is drawn from a study of a mutant IDH1 vaccine in newly diagnosed glioma. Study overall: Onset of vaccination occurred 4-6 weeks following radiotherapy alone, or with temozolomide cycles.

The assay was immunoSEQ multiplex PCR, and TCRdb's table has in-frame clones only and misses some. The profile covers around 70,000 clones, with 84% appearing a single time and about an eighth taken by the ten largest. Study-wide results and caveats: Changes to the top peripheral T cell clonotypes appeared unrelated to pseudoprogression.

Time point noted: week 35, safety follow-up. The study gave 300 ug of mutant IDH1 20-mer peptide per vaccine dose, with topical imiquimod. New astrocytomas of WHO grade 3 or 4 that were IDH1-mutant and ATRX-lost were found in the donors. The CDR3 sequence is 15 residues long. CDR1 and CDR2 from the germline V gene are MNHNS and SASEGT. With 4 bases removed from V and 7 bases from J, the gap between germline ends came to 16 bases. Comment on this clone: The target antigen is unknown.

The V and J genes are TRBV6-1 and TRBJ1-4; D is unclear. Sequences were derived from PBMCs, sampled from a glioma patient whose treatment included an IDH1 peptide vaccine. The clonotype originates from a man between 18 and 35 years old with glioma. This CDR3 reads CASSASSGGVEKLFF. The CDR3 nucleotides are TGTGCCAGCAGTGCCTCCTCGGGCGGGGTTGAAAAACTGTTTTTT.